These 21 T cell receptor beta chains were sequenced from one sample in a study of cytomegalovirus exposure and HLA in healthy donors. Amplification used 60 Vbeta primers and 13 Jbeta primers. Measured with immunoSEQ multiplex PCR; TCRdb has only the in-frame clones, and not every one. The sample has approximately 220,000 clones, 65% to 80% seen once. Sequencing input: PBMCs. These receptors came from a girl aged 2 to 10 in good health and CMV-seronegative.

This sequence joins TRBV9 and TRBJ2-3, with 12 nucleotides matching TRBD2. Trimming at V came to 5 bases and at J to 4 bases, leaving 5 bases not matched to a gene. The CDR3 runs 15 residues. Germline CDR1 SGDLS, CDR2 YYNGEE. DNA for the CDR3: TGTGCCAGCAGTTCGACTAGCGGGAGCCCAGATACGCAGTATTTT. It specifies CASSSTSGSPDTQYF.

The V call is TRBV10-3, the J call TRBJ2-3, with TRBD2 matching 16 bases. V gave up 2 bases and J gave up 3 bases; unmatched junction bases: 8. The CDR3 contains 19 residues. Germline CDR1 ENHRY, CDR2 SYGVKD. This CDR3 reads CAISETQGLAGGRTDTQYF. The DNA for the CDR3 is TGTGCCATCAGTGAGACCCAGGGACTAGCGGGAGGGAGGACAGATACGCAGTATTTT.

This clone was seen only a few times. The rearrangement uses TRBV6-5 and TRBJ1-2; D is perhaps TRBD1 (5 bases). Trimming shortened V by 2 bases and J by 4 bases, and 14 bases separated the two germline ends. The CDR3 contains 15 residues. The germline CDR1 and CDR2 sequences are MNHEY and SVGAGI. CDR3 loop: CASSYGSAGPYGYTF. DNA of the CDR3: TGTGCCAGCAGTTACGGATCGGCAGGGCCCTATGGCTACACCTTC.

This rearrangement joins TRBV14 to TRBJ1-2, with TRBD1 as a possible D gene (5 bases). Germline CDR1 and CDR2: SGHDN and FVKESK. The germline V and J ends were trimmed by 0 bases and 0 bases, with 8 bases remaining between them. The CDR3 extends over 15 amino acids. DNA of the CDR3: TGTGCCAGCAGCCAAGATCCACAGGCTAACTATGGCTACACCTTC. Translated, it gives CASSQDPQANYGYTF.

This chain joins TRBV4-1 and TRBJ2-1; 9 bases are a match to TRBD2. V dropped 5 bases and J dropped 10; count of bases not matched to a gene: 12. CDR1 is MGHRA and CDR2 is YSYEKL in the germline V gene. This CDR3 spans 15 amino acids. CDR3 loop: CASSTQREANREQFF. CDR3 bases: TGCGCCAGCAGCACCCAGCGGGAGGCGAATAGGGAGCAGTTCTTC.

CDR3 in amino acids: CASIRTGPSAFF. As DNA, the CDR3 is TGTGCCAGCATAAGGACAGGCCCGAGCGCTTTCTTT. The rearrangement joins TRBV2 to TRBJ1-1, with TRBD1 matching 7 bases. Germline V gene sequence: CDR1 SNHLY, CDR2 FYNNEI. Trimming at V came to 7 bases and at J to 11 bases, leaving 10 bases not matched to a gene. CDR3 length: 12 amino acids.

This clone is a singleton in its sample. The chain employs TRBV2 and TRBJ1-1; possible D gene TRBD1, 6 bases. This CDR3 is built from 14 residues. Germline V lookup: CDR1 SNHLY, CDR2 FYNNEI. Between the trimmed V and J ends, which lost 7 bases and 6 bases, there was a span of 18 bases. In nucleotides, the CDR3 is TGTGCCAGCATCCTCCGGGAGGGGGGTGCTGAAGCTTTCTTT. It encodes CASILREGGAEAFF. The full variable domain, completed using reference TRBV2 and TRBJ1-1, is EPEVTQTPSHQVTQMGQEVILRCVPISNHLYFYWYRQILGQKVEFLVSFYNNEISEKSEIFDDQFSVERPDGSNFTLKIRSTKLEDSAMYFCASILREGGAEAFFGQGTRLTVV.

The J gene is TRBJ2-7, the V gene TRBV11-3; 7 bases align to TRBD1. This CDR3 is 20 amino acids long. Per germline, CDR1 SGHNT and CDR2 YENEEA. With 0 bases clipped from V and 1 base from J, the junction kept 18 bases outside the gene matches. The CDR3 nucleotides are TGTGCCAGCAGCTTAGAGGCCTTTCTTCCGTCGAGGGACAGATCCTACGAGCAGTACTTC. Its protein product is CASSLEAFLPSRDRSYEQYF.

The chain joins TRBV4-1 to TRBJ1-3; D is perhaps TRBD1 (5 bases). The CDR3 has 15 amino acids. V lost 0 bases and J 1 base, leaving 7 bases between the germline ends. Germline V CDR1 and CDR2: MGHRA, YSYEKL. CDR3 in amino acids: CASSQEGGSGNTIYF. The CDR3 DNA sequence: TGCGCCAGCAGCCAAGAGGGGGGTTCTGGAAACACCATATATTTT.

This chain's CDR3 is CASSPRDRGRDTEAFF. The CDR3 DNA follows: TGTGCCAGCTCACCCCGGGACAGGGGGAGGGACACTGAAGCTTTCTTT. V and J are TRBV18 and TRBJ1-1; 11 bases line up with TRBD1. The V gene end was trimmed by 3 bases and the J gene end by 3 bases; junction bases not matched to a gene: 6. The CDR3 is 16 amino acids. Germline V gene sequence: CDR1 KGHSH, CDR2 LQKENI.

V gene TRBV19 combines with J gene TRBJ2-5; D is perhaps TRBD2 (6 bases). The CDR3 runs 13 residues. Germline CDR1 LNHDA, CDR2 SQIVND (reference sequence). V dropped 3 bases and J dropped 4 bases, with 9 bases sitting between them. CDR3 in amino acids: CASSIYSGETQYF. The CDR3 region has the DNA TGTGCCAGTAGTATTTATAGCGGAGAGACCCAGTACTTC. Variable domain in full (rest from reference TRBV19 and TRBJ2-5): DGGITQSPKYLFRKEGQNVTLSCEQNLNHDAMYWYRQDPGQGLRLIYYSQIVNDFQKGDIAEGYSVSREKKESFPLTVTSAQKNPTAFYLCASSIYSGETQYFGPGTRLLVL.

V is TRBV10-1 and J is TRBJ2-1; D possibly corresponds to TRBD2 (6 bases). In germline, CDR1 is WNHNN, CDR2 SYGVQD (reference sequence). Trimming left V 10 bases short and J 3 bases short, with 16 bases between. The CDR3 spans 14 residues. CDR3 nucleotide sequence: TGCGCCAAAACTAGCCTCTTACTCTACAATGAGCAGTTCTTC. It specifies CAKTSLLLYNEQFF.

Details on this clone: The sample carries other DNA sequences with the same CDR3. The DNA for the CDR3 is TGTGCCAGCAGCGGGCTTACAGGGAACACTGAAGCTTTCTTT. This codes for CASSGLTGNTEAFF. The chain links TRBV9 to TRBJ1-1, with D possibly being TRBD1 (5 bases). The ends were cut back, 3 bases at V and 1 base at J, with 10 bases in the middle. Germline values: CDR1 SGDLS, CDR2 YYNGEE. This CDR3 comprises 14 residues.

In DNA form, the CDR3 reads TGTGCCAGCAGCCGTCAGAATTCACCCCTCCACTTT. As protein: CASSRQNSPLHF. The V gene is TRBV7-9, the J gene TRBJ1-6, with D unresolved. This CDR3 contains 12 residues. V was shortened by 5 bases and J by 7 bases, with 6 bases between the two germline ends. From germline, CDR1 is SEHNR and CDR2 FQNEAQ (reference sequence).

The rearrangement links TRBV19 to TRBJ1-5; the match to TRBD1 covers 8 bases. This CDR3 has 15 residues. Germline V gene sequence: CDR1 LNHDA, CDR2 SQIVND (reference sequence). J was trimmed by 7 bases and V by 3 bases; bases with no gene match: 8. The CDR3 nucleotides are TGTGCCAGTAGTATCAGGGGGCCGAATAGCCAGCCCCAGCATTTT. This gives the protein CASSIRGPNSQPQHF.

The rearrangement links TRBV9 to TRBJ2-1; TRBD2 aligns across 9 bases. V gave up 3 bases and J gave up 6 bases; unmatched junction bases: 4. CDR1 and CDR2 from the germline V gene are SGDLS and YYNGEE. This CDR3 contains 14 residues. For the CDR3, the DNA is TGTGCCAGCAGCGGACTACTAGCGGGCAATGAGCAGTTCTTC. It specifies CASSGLLAGNEQFF.

This clone has only one observation. The V and J genes are TRBV25-1 and TRBJ1-5; perhaps TRBD1 as D (5 bases). Germline CDR1 MGHDK, CDR2 SYGVNS. V was trimmed by 9 bases and J by 0 bases, leaving 15 bases between them. The length of the CDR3 is 15 residues. CDR3 sequence (DNA): TGTGCCAGGGGGGGGATCCGGGGTAGCAATCAGCCCCAGCATTTT. Amino acids: CARGGIRGSNQPQHF. Together with reference TRBV25-1 and TRBJ1-5, the CDR3 gives the full variable domain: EADIYQTPRYLVIGTGKKITLECSQTMGHDKMYWYQQDPGMELHLIHYSYGVNSTEKGDLSSESTVSRIRTEHFPLTLESARPSHTSQYLCARGGIRGSNQPQHFGDGTRLSIL.

This chain connects TRBV29-1 to TRBJ1-6, with 7 bases that match TRBD1. CDR3 size: 14 residues. The germline V gene has CDR1 SQVTM and CDR2 ANQGSEA. With V trimmed by 7 bases and J by 7 bases, 10 bases remained unmatched. The CDR3 DNA reads as TGCAGCGCCGCGACCGGGACAGACAATTCACCCCTCCACTTT. It encodes CSAATGTDNSPLHF.

This chain links TRBV19 with TRBJ2-5; D is perhaps TRBD2 (7 bases). The germline CDR1 and CDR2 sequences are LNHDA and SQIVND (reference sequence). Trimming removed 8 bases from V and 4 bases from J, with 14 bases in between. The CDR3 extends over 13 amino acids. CDR3 region: CASSAGAGETQYF. CDR3 nucleotide sequence: TGTGCCAGTTCCGCGGGGGCGGGAGAGACCCAGTACTTC.

This clone was counted a single time. The rearrangement joins TRBV27 to TRBJ1-5; tentative D call: TRBD1 (5 bases). V was pared by 2 bases and J by 0 bases, with 17 bases between. The CDR3 is 18 amino acids. Looked up from germline, CDR1 is MNHEY and CDR2 is SMNVEV (reference sequence). The CDR3 DNA follows: TGTGCCAGCAGTTTAAAAGGAGACAGACCTTATAGCAATCAGCCCCAGCATTTT. Translation gives CASSLKGDRPYSNQPQHF.

The chain uses TRBV19 and TRBJ1-2; 11 bases line up with TRBD1. With V trimmed by 5 bases and J by 2 bases, 4 bases remained unmatched. CDR3 length: 15 amino acids. CDR1 is LNHDA and CDR2 is SQIVND in the germline V gene (reference sequence). The CDR3 sequence: CASSPWTGGNYGYTF. The CDR3, as DNA: TGTGCCAGTAGTCCTTGGACAGGGGGCAACTATGGCTACACCTTC.